Listed below are T cell receptor beta chains from one sample, sequenced in a study of PD-1 blockade in classical Hodgkin lymphoma. Sequencing used immunoSEQ multiplex PCR; TCRdb keeps in-frame clones, though not all of them. The sample has about 97,000 clones, roughly 84% seen once. The source was peripheral blood mononuclear cells (PBMCs), collected at baseline. These TCRs come from a human donor with classical Hodgkin lymphoma. Both conserved end residues are trimmed from each CDR3.

J: TRBJ2-1
V: TRBV10-3
CDR3: AISEPINRVTEQF

J: TRBJ2-1
V: TRBV25-1
CDR3: ASSNWESGEQF

J: TRBJ2-2
V: TRBV6-5
CDR3: ASRRQSSTGELF

J: TRBJ2-2
V: TRBV9
CDR3: ASSPRDRGNTGELF

J: TRBJ2-6
V: TRBV11-2
CDR3: ASSLQVSGANVLT

J: TRBJ2-2
V: TRBV7-8
CDR3: ASSFGEGGELF

J: TRBJ1-1
V: TRBV6-6
CDR3: ASSRDRGGPEAF

J: TRBJ2-1
V: TRBV5-6
CDR3: ASSGGLAGFAEQF

J: TRBJ2-7
V: TRBV6-5
CDR3: ASSPTSYEQY

J: TRBJ2-5
V: TRBV10-3
CDR3: AISESLARETQY

J: TRBJ1-1
V: TRBV11-2
CDR3: ASSLPWNTEAF

J: TRBJ2-5
V: TRBV7-6
CDR3: ASSSDPQGRGETQY

J: TRBJ2-3
V: TRBV30
CDR3: AWLGRGTDTQY

J: TRBJ2-3
V: TRBV30
CDR3: AWSVRADTQY

J: TRBJ2-1
V: TRBV28
CDR3: ASSPDRNEQF

J: TRBJ2-5
V: TRBV9
CDR3: ASSVGTARETQY

J: TRBJ2-7
V: TRBV5-1
CDR3: ASSLGGVSEQY

J: TRBJ1-4
V: TRBV7-9
CDR3: ASSLLRGEKLF

J: TRBJ2-1
V: TRBV4-1
CDR3: ASSQVGLALYEQF

J: TRBJ1-2
V: TRBV5-8
CDR3: ASSPEGGAGGYT

J: TRBJ1-2
V: TRBV29-1
CDR3: SVEDPEGLGYT

J: TRBJ2-5
V: TRBV5-4
CDR3: ASSLGGLAGGSQETQY

J: TRBJ1-2
V: TRBV9
CDR3: ASSARQYYGYT

J: TRBJ2-7
V: TRBV4-2
CDR3: ASSYSGDSYEQY

J: TRBJ2-7
V: TRBV15
CDR3: ATSSNRSYSYEQY

J: TRBJ2-5
V: TRBV10-3
CDR3: AISEDRGETQY

J: TRBJ1-1
V: TRBV9
CDR3: ASSVGAARDTEAF

J: TRBJ1-5
V: TRBV10-3
CDR3: AISGPGGGGQPQH

J: TRBJ1-1
V: TRBV5-1
CDR3: ASSLGAGSTEAF